These T cell receptor beta chains were read from a single sample in a study of control samples from healthy donors and cancer patients. Data came from immunoSEQ multiplex PCR; TCRdb stores just in-frame clones and leaves some out. The sample holds more than 85,000 clones; less than 95% are singletons and the top ten take 3.5% to 4.5%. Sequenced sample: blood. The receptors originated from a human donor in good health. The donor label of this sample is uncertain. The CDR3 runs from the conserved cysteine through the conserved F or W. Each record gives: J gene, clone size, V gene, D gene, CDR3 protein. D genes are given only for firm matches. For some rows the clone size is stated as once, few or many, or as a class when expanded; others skip it.

TRBJ1-4,-,TRBV19,-,CASRQIGTNEKLFF
TRBJ2-3,-,TRBV9,TRBD1,CASSVAEDRADTQYF
TRBJ1-1,-,TRBV12-3/TRBV12-4,-,CASRETTQGEAFF
TRBJ1-1,-,TRBV27,-,CASSPTGLNTEAFF
TRBJ1-1,-,TRBV9,-,CASSVGRRMNTEAFF
TRBJ2-1,-,TRBV27,-,CASSFPTEQFF
TRBJ1-1,-,TRBV3-1/TRBV3-2,TRBD1,CASSQDRQGGTEAFF
TRBJ2-7,-,TRBV11-2,TRBD1,CASSSGQGYSYEQYF
TRBJ2-7,-,TRBV6-1,-,CASSETINTYEQYF
TRBJ2-1,-,TRBV10-3,-,CAISESGDTVYNEQFF
TRBJ1-4,-,TRBV9,-,CASSVRGQTNEKLFF
TRBJ1-2,-,TRBV28,TRBD1,CASSFMIRQGGGYTF
TRBJ1-1,-,TRBV28,TRBD1,CASSSGTGYSTEAFF
TRBJ1-2,-,TRBV12-5,TRBD1,CASGLTGGGYTF
TRBJ1-4,-,TRBV6-1,TRBD1,CASSEYRGLREKLFF
TRBJ1-5,once,TRBV27,-,CASRIGFGQPQHF
TRBJ2-1,-,TRBV28,-,CASSPPGTHNEQFF
TRBJ1-2,-,TRBV9,TRBD1,CASSPRGGLNYGYTF
TRBJ1-2,-,TRBV3-1/TRBV3-2,TRBD1,CASSQGGTVQRNGYTF
TRBJ2-5,-,TRBV12-5,-,CASGFGLQETQYF
TRBJ2-3,-,TRBV5-8,TRBD2,CASSRLAGGLDTQYF
TRBJ1-1,-,TRBV10-1,TRBD1,CASSSTGGTEAFF
TRBJ1-5,-,TRBV5-1,-,CASSRGTQVYSNQPQHF
TRBJ1-1,once,TRBV3-1/TRBV3-2,-,CASSQEGRSTEAFF
TRBJ1-2,once,TRBV3-1/TRBV3-2,-,CASSQDNYSYTF
TRBJ1-6,-,TRBV27,TRBD1,CASSISPDRARSPLHF
TRBJ1-4,once,TRBV9,-,CASSVDSGVEKLFF
TRBJ2-1,few,TRBV14,TRBD2,CASRSGTSVYNEQFF
TRBJ2-7,-,TRBV28,-,CASSFTGLIDEQYF
TRBJ2-7,once,TRBV6-5,TRBD1,CASRGDSYEQYF
TRBJ1-1,-,TRBV12-3/TRBV12-4,TRBD1,CASSWDRGTEAFF
TRBJ1-1,-,TRBV4-3,-,CASSQNIRVKTEAFF
TRBJ2-2,-,TRBV27,-,CASALVGGLGTGELFF
TRBJ2-3,-,TRBV5-1,-,CASSLSGAGRDTQYF
TRBJ1-5,-,TRBV9,-,CASSVVPDSNQPQHF
TRBJ1-4,-,TRBV2,-,CASSRSGLGEKLFF
TRBJ1-6,-,TRBV5-1,TRBD1,CASSLGGTDNSPLHF
TRBJ2-1,once,TRBV5-4,TRBD2,CASSSLAGGISNEQFF
TRBJ1-1,-,TRBV4-2,-,CASSQDQEANTEAFF
TRBJ1-4,-,TRBV7-9,-,CASSLAEGSGREKLFF
TRBJ2-5,-,TRBV11-1,-,CASSVTGKREETQYF
TRBJ2-2,-,TRBV18,-,CASSPGAELFF
TRBJ2-1,-,TRBV15,TRBD2,CATSTLSTSGGINEQFF
TRBJ2-5,-,TRBV6-2/TRBV6-3,-,CASSASGETQYF
TRBJ1-4,-,TRBV20-1,-,CSAANEKLFF
TRBJ1-4,-,TRBV24-1,-,CATSDYEKLFF
TRBJ2-1,-,TRBV12-3/TRBV12-4,-,CASSQTFSEQFF
TRBJ2-1,-,TRBV29-1,TRBD1,CSVQGQGTAEQFF
TRBJ1-2,-,TRBV6-5,-,CASSRQGQANYGYTF
TRBJ2-7,-,TRBV28,-,CASSQAGQTYEQYF
TRBJ2-2,-,TRBV6-1,TRBD2,CASSALAGANTGELFF
TRBJ2-5,many,TRBV6-2/TRBV6-3,-,CASSYIHSPETQYF
TRBJ1-6,-,TRBV28,-,CASSEQGRAPLHF
TRBJ2-1,-,TRBV29-1,TRBD2,CSVLAGGNMGSYNEQFF
TRBJ1-1,once,TRBV30,-,CAWSWTGNTEAFF